The next 19 T cell receptor beta chains were all read from a single sample in a study of T cells in Graves' hyperthyroidism and ophthalmopathy. Researchers amplified the TCR beta CDR3 regions from RNA transcripts. TCR CDR3 regions were first amplified by RT-PCR with HTBI primers. TCRdb reprocessed the multiplex PCR reads with MiXCR, giving one entry per CDR3 protein. The sample yields about 580,000 distinct CDR3 sequences, 46% seen once. Specimen: peripheral blood or thyroid tissue (not recorded which). The receptors were sampled from a woman between 18 and 29 years old with Graves' hyperthyroidism.

There are many counts of this clonotype. The chain has TRBV24-1 and TRBJ2-7; perhaps TRBD2 as D (6 bases). The CDR3 has 14 amino acids. The germline CDR1 and CDR2 sequences are KGHDR and SFDVKD. V dropped 4 bases and J dropped 7 bases, with 16 bases sitting between them. The CDR3 DNA is TGTGCCACCAGTGACCCTTACCAGGCGGGGGAGCAGTACTTC. Amino acid sequence: CATSDPYQAGEQYF.

This clonotype was found many times. The chain employs TRBV12-3 or TRBV12-4 and TRBJ1-1; D is uncertain. The CDR3 extends over 14 amino acids. Trimming removed 6 bases from V and 3 bases from J, with 14 bases in between. Here the CDR3 DNA reads TGTGCCAGCAGCACTCGGACTTGGGACACTGAAGCTTTCTTT. This codes for CASSTRTWDTEAFF.

This chain joins TRBV10-3 and TRBJ1-6; 9 nucleotides match TRBD1. The germline CDR1 and CDR2 sequences are ENHRY and SYGVKD. Unmatched junction bases numbered 1, after V lost 2 bases and J lost 8 bases. The CDR3 loop spans 14 amino acids. This CDR3 is CAISERTGDSPLHF. In DNA, the CDR3 is TGTGCCATCAGTGAGCGGACAGGGGATTCACCCCTCCACTTT.

This clonotype occurred many times. The junction differs from germline at one of its ends, possibly a read error. The CDR3: CSAGERGRDGYTF. The CDR3 nucleotides are TGCAGTGCTGGAGAGCGGGGCCGGGATGGCTACACCTTC. The chain is built from TRBV20-1 and TRBJ1-2, with D possibly being TRBD1 (5 bases). The CDR3 has 13 amino acids. Germline CDR1 reads DFQATT; CDR2 reads SNEGSKA (reference sequence).

CDR3 bases: TGTGCCAGCAGCTTCAGAGGGGGCTACAATGAGCAGTTCTTC. Translated: CASSFRGGYNEQFF. The chain is built from TRBV7-3 and TRBJ2-1, with D perhaps TRBD1 (6 bases). V was trimmed by 3 bases and J by 3 bases, leaving 9 bases between them. CDR1 is SGHTA and CDR2 is FQGTGA in the germline V gene. The CDR3 spans 14 residues.

Comments on this clonotype: At one end, the junction sequence differs from germline, possibly due to a read error. V and J are TRBV5-1 and TRBJ1-5, with D unclear. Germline V CDR1 and CDR2: SGHRS, YFSETQ. The CDR3 has 14 amino acids. The CDR3 DNA follows: TGTGCCAGCAGCTACGGACCCCCGAATCAGCCCCAGCATTTT. This encodes CASSYGPPNQPQHF.

This clonotype has at least ten counts. J is TRBJ2-5 and V is TRBV7-2; 7 bases line up with TRBD1. CDR1 is SGHTA and CDR2 is FQGNSA in the germline V gene. The CDR3 totals 14 residues. Trimming cost V 3 bases and J 4 bases; bases outside gene matches: 5. The CDR3 coding sequence is TGTGCCAGCAGCTTCGACTCAGGGGGAGAGACCCAGTACTTC. This sequence encodes CASSFDSGGETQYF. Full variable domain (missing parts from reference TRBV7-2 and TRBJ2-5): GAGVSQSPSNKVTEKGKDVELRCDPISGHTALYWYRQSLGQGLEFLIYFQGNSAPDKSGLPSDRFSAERTGGSVSTLTIQRTQQEDSAVYLCASSFDSGGETQYFGPGTRLLVL.

This clonotype was observed at least ten times. The gene calls are TRBV20-1 and TRBJ1-4, with 7 bases matching TRBD1. V lost 1 base and J lost 4; bases outside the gene matches: 3. This CDR3 has 14 residues. Per germline, CDR1 DFQATT and CDR2 SNEGSKA (reference sequence). This chain's CDR3 is CSARGDSRNEKLFF. The CDR3 DNA reads TGCAGTGCTAGAGGGGACAGCCGTAATGAAAAACTGTTTTTT.

This clonotype was seen a handful of times. The V call is TRBV15, the J call TRBJ1-2, with D unresolved. V lost 1 base and J 6 bases, leaving 9 bases between the germline ends. The CDR3 covers 13 residues. CDR1 LNHNV and CDR2 YYDKDF come from the germline V gene (reference sequence). The CDR3 reads CATSRGWVDGYTF. In DNA, the CDR3 is TGTGCCACCAGCAGAGGATGGGTGGATGGCTACACCTTC.

The chain carries TRBV20-1 and TRBJ1-2; D uncertain. The V gene lost 6 bases and the J gene lost 2 bases, with 22 bases spanning the gap. There are 16 residues in the CDR3. Germline assignment: CDR1 DFQATT and CDR2 SNEGSKA (reference sequence). CDR3 region: CSATAFAAEVNYGYTF. The CDR3 DNA sequence: TGCAGTGCCACCGCGTTTGCAGCGGAGGTCAACTATGGCTACACCTTC.

This clonotype was recorded only once. Sequence at one end of the junction differs from germline and may be a read error. The chain joins TRBV15 to TRBJ2-6; D gene unclear. Germline V CDR1 and CDR2: LNHNV, YYDKDF (reference sequence). The CDR3 has 11 amino acids. CDR3 DNA: TGTGCCACCAGCAGGATGGGATCCGAAGCTTTC. Its translation is CATSRMGSEAF.

Note on this clonotype: This clone may be a read error of a much larger clone one base away. The CDR3 carries no conserved terminal phenylalanine or tryptophan, so it likely arises from a read error. V and J are TRBV6-1 and TRBJ2-7; possible D gene TRBD2, 5 bases. Germline CDR1 is MNHNS and CDR2 is SASEGT. CDR3 length: 13 amino acids. Trimming pared 6 bases from V and 6 bases from J, leaving 15 bases between. CDR3 nucleotide sequence: TGTGCCAGCAGCCAAGCGCAGAGGGCCGAGCAGTACCTC. It encodes CASSQAQRAEQYL.

This clonotype was recorded many times. The chain carries TRBV7-2 and TRBJ2-2; D gene uncertain. Per the germline V gene, CDR1 is SGHTA and CDR2 is FQGNSA. This CDR3 spans 15 amino acids. V was shortened by 1 base and J by 2 bases, with 8 bases between the two germline ends. CDR3 DNA: TGTGCCAGCAGCTTAGATGGTGTTAACACCGGGGAGCTGTTTTTT. Protein product: CASSLDGVNTGELFF.

This clonotype showed up many times. The rearrangement links TRBV30 to TRBJ2-7; perhaps TRBD2 as D (5 bases). V was pared by 2 bases and J by 5 bases, with 13 bases between. CDR1 and CDR2 from the germline V gene are GTSNPN and SVGIG (reference sequence). This CDR3 is 13 amino acids long. In DNA, the CDR3 is TGTGCCTGGAGTCGACCGTCCGGGGACGAGCAGTACTTC. Residues: CAWSRPSGDEQYF.

This chain links TRBV29-1 with TRBJ1-2; 8 bases line up with TRBD1. Germline V gives CDR1 SQVTM, CDR2 ANQGSEA. Trimming at V came to 3 bases and at J to 3 bases, leaving 3 bases not matched to a gene. The CDR3 loop spans 13 amino acids. This CDR3 is CSVDGQGDYGYTF. In DNA, the CDR3 is TGCAGCGTTGATGGACAGGGAGACTATGGCTACACCTTC. Based on the CDR3 plus reference TRBV29-1 and TRBJ1-2, the full variable domain is SAVISQKPSRDICQRGTSLTIQCQVDSQVTMMFWYRQQPGQSLTLIATANQGSEATYESGFVIDKFPISRPNLTFSTLTVSNMSPEDSSIYLCSVDGQGDYGYTFGSGTRLTVV.

For this clonotype: This CDR3 is missing its conserved last phenylalanine or tryptophan, likely due to a read error. No DNA is shown, since the ends of the CDR3 on it are uncertain; the CDR3 is the one TCRdb lists. V and J are TRBV7-3 and TRBJ1-2. Inclusive of both ends, the CDR3 amounts to 11 amino acids. Germline lookup yields CDR1 SGHTA and CDR2 FQGTGA. This CDR3 is CASSALGAISL.

Remarks on this clonotype: Here the CDR3 omits its conserved ending phenylalanine or tryptophan, so a read error is the likely source. The CDR3 spells CASSSGEEKPQHS. CDR3 DNA sequence: TGTGCCAGCAGCTCCGGGGAAGAAAAACCCCAGCATTCT. The chain joins TRBV12-3 or TRBV12-4 to TRBJ1-5; D gene unclear. This CDR3 comprises 13 residues. V lost 6 bases and J lost 10, with 16 bases in between.

This sequence joins TRBV11-1 and TRBJ1-2; possibly TRBD1 for D (6 bases). CDR3 length: 13 amino acids. Per germline, CDR1 SGHAT and CDR2 FQDESV (reference sequence). V lost 5 bases and J 6 bases, leaving 13 bases between the germline ends. CDR3 in DNA: TGTGCCAGCAGCCGTGAGGGGGGACATGGCTACACCTTC. Its translation is CASSREGGHGYTF.

In its sample, this clonotype was seen a few times. The J gene is TRBJ2-7, the V gene TRBV5-4; D is unresolved. The end of the DNA fits TRBJ2-1 better, so the J call may be wrong. The CDR3 has 12 amino acids. The V gene's germline CDR1 is SGHNT and CDR2 YYREEE (reference sequence). The CDR3 loop reads CASNQIRGEQFF. The CDR3 bases are TGTGCCAGCAACCAAATCCGTGGCGAGCAGTTCTTC.